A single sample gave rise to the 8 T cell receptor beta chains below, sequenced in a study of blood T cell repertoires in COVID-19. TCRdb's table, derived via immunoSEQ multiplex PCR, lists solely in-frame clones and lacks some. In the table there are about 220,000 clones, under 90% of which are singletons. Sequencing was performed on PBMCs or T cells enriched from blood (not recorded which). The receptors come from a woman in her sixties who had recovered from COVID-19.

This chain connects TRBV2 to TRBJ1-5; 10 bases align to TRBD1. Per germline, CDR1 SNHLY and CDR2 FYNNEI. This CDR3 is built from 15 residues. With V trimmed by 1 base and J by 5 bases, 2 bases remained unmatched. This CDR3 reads CASSEGQGAYQPQHF. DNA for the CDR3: TGTGCCAGCAGTGAAGGACAGGGGGCCTATCAGCCCCAGCATTTT.

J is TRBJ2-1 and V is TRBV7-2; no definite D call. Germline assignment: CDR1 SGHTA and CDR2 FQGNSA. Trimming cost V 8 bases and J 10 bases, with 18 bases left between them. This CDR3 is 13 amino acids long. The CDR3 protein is CASASIPSTEQFF. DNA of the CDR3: TGTGCCAGCGCGTCAATCCCGAGTACCGAGCAGTTCTTC.

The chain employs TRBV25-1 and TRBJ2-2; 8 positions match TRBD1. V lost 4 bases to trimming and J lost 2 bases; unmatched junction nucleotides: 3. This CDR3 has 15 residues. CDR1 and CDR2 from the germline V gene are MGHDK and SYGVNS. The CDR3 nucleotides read TGTGCCAGCAGTGCCACAGGGGGAAACACCGGGGAGCTGTTTTTT. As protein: CASSATGGNTGELFF.

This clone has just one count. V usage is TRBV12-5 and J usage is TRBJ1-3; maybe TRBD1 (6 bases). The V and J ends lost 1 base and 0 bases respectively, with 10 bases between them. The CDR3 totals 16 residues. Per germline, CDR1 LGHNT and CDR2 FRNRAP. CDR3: CASGLGRTASGNTIYF. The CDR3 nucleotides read TGTGCTAGTGGTTTGGGGCGGACAGCCTCTGGAAACACCATATATTTT. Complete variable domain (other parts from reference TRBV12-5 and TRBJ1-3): DARVTQTPRHKVTEMGQEVTMRCQPILGHNTVFWYRQTMMQGLELLAYFRNRAPLDDSGMPKDRFSAEMPDATLATLKIQPSEPRDSAVYFCASGLGRTASGNTIYFGEGSWLTVV.

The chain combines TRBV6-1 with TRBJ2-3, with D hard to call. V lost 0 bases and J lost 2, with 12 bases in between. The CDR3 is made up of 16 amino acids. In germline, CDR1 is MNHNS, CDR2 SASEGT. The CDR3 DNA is TGTGCCAGCAGTGAAGCGCGCAATCCCCCCACAGATACGCAGTATTTT. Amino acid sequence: CASSEARNPPTDTQYF.

In DNA, the CDR3 is TGTGCCAGCAGCAACGGGTATGGCTACACCTTC. This sequence encodes CASSNGYGYTF. This chain joins TRBV6-2 or TRBV6-3 and TRBJ1-2; D uncertain. This CDR3 has 11 residues. Germline V gene sequence: CDR1 MNHEY, CDR2 SVGEGT. V was clipped by 6 bases and J by 5 bases, with 7 bases between them.

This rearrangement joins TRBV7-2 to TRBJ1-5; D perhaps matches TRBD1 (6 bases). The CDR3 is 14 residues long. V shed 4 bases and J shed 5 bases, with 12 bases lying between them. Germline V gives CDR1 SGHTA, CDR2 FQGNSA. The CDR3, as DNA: TGTGCCAGCAGCTACAGCAGGGGTGATCAGCCCCAGCATTTT. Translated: CASSYSRGDQPQHF.

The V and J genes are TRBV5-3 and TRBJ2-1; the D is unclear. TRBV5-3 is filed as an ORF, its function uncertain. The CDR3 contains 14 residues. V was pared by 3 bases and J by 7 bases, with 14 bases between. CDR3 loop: CARSSRGSDNEQFF. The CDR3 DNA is TGTGCCAGAAGCTCCAGAGGCAGCGATAATGAGCAGTTCTTC.